The 24 T cell receptor beta chains below all came from one sample that was sequenced in a study of blood T cell repertoires in COVID-19. Profiled with immunoSEQ multiplex PCR; TCRdb holds only in-frame clones, not every one. The table has some 22,000 clones, around 86% seen once. Sequencing used peripheral blood. The receptors originated from a woman older than 75 with acute or convalescent COVID-19.

This chain uses TRBV7-6 with TRBJ1-6; 8 positions agree with TRBD1. From germline, CDR1 is SGHVS and CDR2 FNYEAQ. The ends lost 3 bases at V and 7 bases at J; junction bases unmatched: 5. The CDR3 is 15 residues long. The CDR3 nucleotides are TGTGCCAGCAGCTTGGTCAGGGGGCAAAATTCACCCCTCCACTTT. This translates into CASSLVRGQNSPLHF.

This clone was recorded only once. The rearrangement links TRBV10-3 to TRBJ2-3, with a weak D call TRBD2 (6 bases). Trimming cost V 5 bases and J 2 bases, with 14 bases left between them. The germline CDR1 and CDR2 sequences are ENHRY and SYGVKD. The CDR3 loop spans 15 amino acids. Here the CDR3 DNA reads TGTGCCATCAGTCTTGAGGGAGGAGACACAGATACGCAGTATTTT. Translated: CAISLEGGDTDTQYF.

This chain uses TRBV19 with TRBJ2-5; D may be TRBD2 (5 bases). Germline CDR1 LNHDA, CDR2 SQIVND (reference sequence). The germline V and J ends were trimmed by 3 bases and 3 bases, with 14 bases remaining between them. This CDR3 comprises 15 residues. CDR3 sequence reads: CASSMGQWGEETQYF. The CDR3 DNA is TGTGCCAGTAGTATGGGTCAGTGGGGAGAAGAGACCCAGTACTTC.

The chain is built from TRBV2 and TRBJ2-3, with D possibly matching TRBD2 (5 bases). Trimming removed 1 base at V and 5 bases at J, with 10 bases between. The CDR3 is made up of 14 amino acids. CDR1 and CDR2 (germline): SNHLY, FYNNEI. This CDR3 is CASSEGHRGDTQYF. The CDR3 nucleotides are TGTGCCAGCAGTGAAGGCCACCGGGGAGATACGCAGTATTTT.

CDR3 sequence reads: CASLETGRTEAFF. The CDR3 DNA reads TGTGCCAGTCTCGAGACAGGTCGCACTGAAGCTTTCTTT. This chain uses TRBV19 with TRBJ1-1; TRBD1 is a possible D gene (6 bases). The CDR3 totals 13 residues. V lost 8 bases and J 4 bases, leaving 14 bases between the germline ends. Germline CDR1 and CDR2: LNHDA and SQIVND (reference sequence). Full variable domain (missing parts from reference TRBV19 and TRBJ1-1): DGGITQSPKYLFRKEGQNVTLSCEQNLNHDAMYWYRQDPGQGLRLIYYSQIVNDFQKGDIAEGYSVSREKKESFPLTVTSAQKNPTAFYLCASLETGRTEAFFGQGTRLTVV.

This chain joins TRBV4-3 and TRBJ2-1; 8 positions agree with TRBD2. CDR3 length equals 15 residues. The J segment lost 4 bases and the V segment lost 1 base, leaving 3 bases of the junction unmatched. Looked up from germline, CDR1 is LGHNA and CDR2 is YSLEER. CDR3 loop: CASSQASSGYNEQFF. In DNA form, the CDR3 reads TGCGCCAGCAGCCAAGCGTCTAGCGGGTACAATGAGCAGTTCTTC.

The rearrangement uses TRBV19 and TRBJ2-2, with 7 bases matching TRBD1. The CDR3 extends over 15 amino acids. Per germline, CDR1 LNHDA and CDR2 SQIVND (reference sequence). Trimming took 6 bases from V and 2 from J; bases not matched to a gene: 6. CDR3 region: CASSLDRANTGELFF. The CDR3 bases are TGTGCCAGTAGCTTAGACAGGGCCAACACCGGGGAGCTGTTTTTT.

The chain couples TRBV6-6 to TRBJ1-3; 9 nucleotides align to TRBD1. CDR1 and CDR2 (germline): MNHNY, SVGAGI (reference sequence). The V and J ends lost 6 bases and 0 bases, in that order; junction bases with no gene match: 15. CDR3 length: 19 amino acids. Here the CDR3 DNA reads TGTGCCAGCAGCTCCGGACAGGGGAGCATGAGGACCTCTGGAAACACCATATATTTT. This encodes CASSSGQGSMRTSGNTIYF.

The rearrangement links TRBV10-2 to TRBJ2-5; 9 nucleotides line up with TRBD2. Germline CDR1 WSHSY, CDR2 SAAADI. V trimming: 5 bases; J trimming: 5 bases; junction bases outside the gene matches: 6. CDR3 length: 14 residues. CDR3 bases: TGCGCCAGCAGTTCAAGCGGGAGGAAGGAGACCCAGTACTTC. It is translated as CASSSSGRKETQYF.

The CDR3 reads CATSEPGQIYEQYF. DNA of the CDR3: TGTGCCACCAGTGAACCTGGACAGATCTACGAGCAGTACTTC. V gene TRBV24-1 combines with J gene TRBJ2-7; D possibly corresponds to TRBD1 (6 bases). V was trimmed by 4 bases and J by 3 bases, leaving 12 bases between them. Germline-derived CDR1 and CDR2 are KGHDR and SFDVKD. CDR3 length: 14 residues.

The chain recombines TRBV2 with TRBJ2-3, with D possibly being TRBD2 (5 bases). The CDR3 is made up of 16 amino acids. Looked up from germline, CDR1 is SNHLY and CDR2 is FYNNEI. V was shortened by 6 bases and J by 2 bases, with 18 bases between the two germline ends. The CDR3 bases are TGTGCCAGCAGCTATTCACTAGTCGCGAACACAGATACGCAGTATTTT. Translated: CASSYSLVANTDTQYF.

This chain links TRBV6-2 or TRBV6-3 with TRBJ2-5, with unresolved D. Germline V gene sequence: CDR1 MNHEY, CDR2 SVGEGT. Trimming left V 0 bases short and J 5 bases short, with 4 bases between. The CDR3 is 12 residues long. The chain's CDR3 is CASSYSRETQYF. The DNA for the CDR3 is TGTGCCAGCAGTTACTCACGGGAGACCCAGTACTTC.

The V gene is TRBV5-6, the J gene TRBJ2-5; a weak D match, TRBD1 (5 bases). V lost 1 base, J lost 1 base, and 11 bases lay in between. This CDR3 has 15 amino acids. Germline-derived CDR1 and CDR2 are SGHDT and YYEEEE. The CDR3 is CASSLIGQFQETQYF. The CDR3 DNA follows: TGTGCCAGCAGCTTGATAGGACAATTCCAAGAGACCCAGTACTTC.

The chain couples TRBV4-3 to TRBJ2-3, with 15 positions matching TRBD2. Trimming at V came to 0 bases and at J to 5 bases, leaving 6 bases not matched to a gene. The CDR3 runs to 18 residues. CDR1 is LGHNA, CDR2 YSLEER, per germline. The CDR3 spells CASSQDVGLAGGRDTQYF. CDR3 sequence (DNA): TGCGCCAGCAGCCAAGATGTAGGACTAGCGGGGGGGCGAGATACGCAGTATTTT.

The chain links TRBV6-2 or TRBV6-3 to TRBJ1-5, with D perhaps TRBD1 (5 bases). V lost 5 bases and J lost 2, with 16 bases in between. This CDR3 contains 16 residues. Germline CDR1 is MNHEY and CDR2 is SVGEGT. The chain's CDR3 is CASSILEGSGNQPQHF. Written as DNA, the CDR3 is TGTGCCAGCAGTATATTGGAGGGGAGCGGCAATCAGCCCCAGCATTTT.

The J gene is TRBJ2-7, the V gene TRBV7-6; perhaps TRBD2 as D (7 bases). The CDR3 is 12 amino acids. CDR1 is SGHVS and CDR2 is FNYEAQ in the germline V gene. Trimming took off 5 bases at V and 5 bases at J, with 10 bases between the two ends. The CDR3 loop reads CASSRGGHEQYF. As DNA, the CDR3 is TGTGCCAGCAGCCGCGGGGGCCACGAGCAGTACTTC.

The chain links TRBV9 to TRBJ2-2; the D is unclear. V shed 8 bases and J shed 1 base, with 9 bases lying between them. This CDR3 is 13 amino acids long. Germline V lookup: CDR1 SGDLS, CDR2 YYNGEE. The CDR3 DNA sequence: TGTGCCAGTGGCAGTTTGAACACCGGGGAGCTGTTTTTT. Protein sequence: CASGSLNTGELFF.

The chain is built from TRBV6-5 and TRBJ1-6, with 9 bases lining up with TRBD1. Losses at the gene ends were 6 bases for V and 13 bases for J; bases not matched to a gene: 10. CDR3 length: 14 amino acids. The germline V gene encodes CDR1 MNHEY and CDR2 SVGAGI. The DNA for the CDR3 is TGTGCCAGCAGAACCTCCCGGGACAGGGCGCCCCTCCACTTT. Amino acid sequence: CASRTSRDRAPLHF.

A word on this clone: This same CDR3 is encoded by further DNA sequences in the sample. The J gene is TRBJ2-7, the V gene TRBV2, with 7 bases lining up with TRBD1. CDR1 is SNHLY, CDR2 FYNNEI, per germline. The CDR3 is 14 amino acids. Trimming removed 4 bases from V and 3 bases from J; junction bases left unmatched: 6. CDR3 loop: CASSAGTEVYEQYF. As DNA, the CDR3 is TGTGCCAGCAGTGCCGGGACAGAGGTCTACGAGCAGTACTTC. The full variable domain, completed using reference TRBV2 and TRBJ2-7, is EPEVTQTPSHQVTQMGQEVILRCVPISNHLYFYWYRQILGQKVEFLVSFYNNEISEKSEIFDDQFSVERPDGSNFTLKIRSTKLEDSAMYFCASSAGTEVYEQYFGPGTRLTVT.

The chain recombines TRBV9 with TRBJ2-7; the D is unclear. CDR1 SGDLS and CDR2 YYNGEE come from the germline V gene. The length of the CDR3 is 15 residues. Trimming left V 2 bases short and J 0 bases short, with 12 bases between. The DNA for the CDR3 is TGTGCCAGCAGCGTGCGAGCGAGCAGCTCCTACGAGCAGTACTTC. It is translated as CASSVRASSSYEQYF. Filled out from reference TRBV9 and TRBJ2-7, the complete variable domain reads DSGVTQTPKHLITATGQRVTLRCSPRSGDLSVYWYQQSLDQGLQFLIQYYNGEERAKGNILERFSAQQFPDLHSELNLSSLELGDSALYFCASSVRASSSYEQYFGPGTRLTVT.

This rearrangement joins TRBV4-2 to TRBJ2-2; D not certain. Germline lookup yields CDR1 LGHNA and CDR2 YNFKEQ. The length of the CDR3 is 15 residues. The ends were cut back, 0 bases at V and 0 bases at J, with 5 bases in the middle. The CDR3 loop reads CASSQESANTGELFF. The CDR3 DNA reads as TGTGCCAGCAGCCAAGAGTCGGCGAACACCGGGGAGCTGTTTTTT.

The chain joins TRBV18 to TRBJ1-5; D uncertain. V was cut by 4 bases and J by 0 bases, with 13 bases left in between. Germline V gene lookup returns CDR1 KGHSH and CDR2 LQKENI. CDR3 size: 16 residues. The CDR3 DNA reads as TGTGCCAGCTCACGATTACCCGGGGATAGCAATCAGCCCCAGCATTTT. Translating gives CASSRLPGDSNQPQHF.

The chain uses TRBV7-2 and TRBJ2-2; D is undetermined. Germline lookup yields CDR1 SGHTA and CDR2 FQGNSA. The length of the CDR3 is 12 residues. Between the trimmed V and J ends, which lost 6 bases and 8 bases, there was a span of 10 bases. CDR3: CASRSRGGELFF. CDR3 DNA sequence: TGTGCCAGCAGAAGCAGAGGTGGGGAGCTGTTTTTT.

V usage is TRBV3-1 (or the pseudogene TRBV3-2) and J usage is TRBJ1-1, with D maybe TRBD1 (5 bases). Germline V CDR1 and CDR2: LGHDT, YNNKEL (reference sequence). There are 17 residues in the CDR3. Trimming took off 1 base at V and 3 bases at J, with 18 bases between the two ends. CDR3 DNA: TGTGCCAGCAGCCAAGGGGCGGGGGGTGTATACGACACTGAAGCTTTCTTT. This translates into CASSQGAGGVYDTEAFF.